One TCR beta chain is described in this entry. Its antigen is unknown. Other nucleotide sequences from this sample produce the same CDR3. PCR primers comprised 60 Vbeta and 13 Jbeta primers. Assay: immunoSEQ multiplex PCR; the TCRdb copy retains only in-frame clones and omits some. The sample records around 210,000 clones, approximately 84% being singletons. The CDR3 length is 11 residues. Between the trimmed V and J ends, which lost 6 bases and 0 bases, there was a span of 6 bases. Germline V gives CDR1 SQVTM, CDR2 ANQGSEA. This record belongs to a study of cytomegalovirus exposure and HLA in healthy donors. General study points: As was reported, the classifier diagnosed cytomegalovirus status with high specificity and sensitivity. Researchers had no immune exposure information except CMV serostatus available.

Sequencing was done on a sample of PBMCs. This TCR came from a girl aged 2 to 9 in good health and CMV-seronegative. The J gene is TRBJ2-7, the V gene TRBV29-1; D remains unclear. CDR3 protein: CSVADSYEQYF. The CDR3 DNA follows: TGCAGCGTCGCAGACTCCTACGAGCAGTACTTC.